This is a list of T cell receptor beta chains from one sample in a study of CD8+CD57+ T cells in acquired aplastic anemia. MiXCR was run by TCRdb on the reads, yielding one entry per CDR3 protein. This table holds about 180,000 distinct CDR3 sequences, less than 55% found once. Sequencing input: sorted CD4+, CD8+, or CD8+CD57+ T cells (not recorded which) from PBMCs. The source of these receptors is a human donor in good health. The CDR3 runs from the conserved cysteine through the conserved F or W. D genes are given only for firm matches. Not every row has a clone size; where given, it reads once, few, many or a size class.

clone size: many
J gene: TRBJ2-1
D gene: TRBD2
CDR3 length: 15
V gene: TRBV24-1
CDR3 DNA: TGTGCCACCAGTGATCCGGGAGGGCCTTCCGATGAGCAGTTCTTC
CDR3 protein: CATSDPGGPSDEQFF

clone size: many
J gene: TRBJ2-7
D gene: TRBD1
CDR3 length: 15
V gene: TRBV6-1
CDR3 DNA: TGTGCCAGCAGGCAACGGGCAGGGGGATCCTACGAGCAGTACTTC
CDR3 protein: CASRQRAGGSYEQYF

clone size: .
J gene: TRBJ1-2
D gene: .
CDR3 length: 14
V gene: TRBV7-2
CDR3 DNA: TGTGCCAGCAGCTTAGCGCGAAGAACCTATGGCTACACCTTC
CDR3 protein: CASSLARRTYGYTF

clone size: .
J gene: TRBJ1-6
D gene: .
CDR3 length: 13
V gene: TRBV24-1
CDR3 DNA: TGTGCCACCATCGGGTTCCCTTATTCACCCCTCCACTTT
CDR3 protein: CATIGFPYSPLHF

clone size: .
J gene: TRBJ2-1
D gene: .
CDR3 length: 12
V gene: TRBV9
CDR3 DNA: TGTGCCAGCAGGCCGGCTTACAATGAGCAGTTCTTC
CDR3 protein: CASRPAYNEQFF

clone size: many
J gene: TRBJ2-3
D gene: .
CDR3 length: 14
V gene: TRBV14
CDR3 DNA: TGTGCCAGCAGCCAGGACTACAATACAGATACGCAGTATTTT
CDR3 protein: CASSQDYNTDTQYF

clone size: many
J gene: TRBJ1-6
D gene: TRBD1
CDR3 length: 17
V gene: TRBV11-2
CDR3 DNA: TGTGCCAGCAGCTTAGGGGACAGGGCCAACTATAATTCACCCCTCCACTTT
CDR3 protein: CASSLGDRANYNSPLHF

clone size: once
J gene: TRBJ2-7
D gene: .
CDR3 length: 14
V gene: TRBV4-2
CDR3 DNA: TGTGCCAGCAGCCAAGTGAGCTCCTCCTACGAGCAGTACTTC
CDR3 protein: CASSQVSSSYEQYF

clone size: .
J gene: TRBJ2-3
D gene: .
CDR3 length: 8
V gene: TRBV10-1
CDR3 DNA: TGCGCCAGCAGTGACCCGAATTTT
CDR3 protein: CASSDPNF

clone size: many
J gene: TRBJ1-2
D gene: .
CDR3 length: 12
V gene: TRBV20-1
CDR3 DNA: TGCAGTGCTCCTACGGGTAACTATGGCTACACCTTC
CDR3 protein: CSAPTGNYGYTF

clone size: .
J gene: TRBJ1-1
D gene: TRBD1
CDR3 length: 13
V gene: TRBV2
CDR3 DNA: TGTGCCAGCAGGGGACAGGGGGACACTGAAGCTTTCTTT
CDR3 protein: CASRGQGDTEAFF

clone size: many
J gene: TRBJ2-2
D gene: TRBD2
CDR3 length: 16
V gene: TRBV12-3/TRBV12-4
CDR3 DNA: TGTGCCAGCAGTTTAACTAGCGGGACGAACACCGGGGAGCTGTTTTTT
CDR3 protein: CASSLTSGTNTGELFF

clone size: few
J gene: TRBJ1-2
D gene: TRBD1
CDR3 length: 13
V gene: TRBV18
CDR3 DNA: TGTGCCAGCTCACCGGGACAGGGTGATGGCTACACCTTC
CDR3 protein: CASSPGQGDGYTF

clone size: .
J gene: TRBJ2-7
D gene: TRBD2
CDR3 length: 16
V gene: TRBV12-3/TRBV12-4
CDR3 DNA: TGTGCCAGCAGCCAAGGGACTAGCGGGGCTTATTACGAGCAGTACTTC
CDR3 protein: CASSQGTSGAYYEQYF

clone size: .
J gene: TRBJ2-1
D gene: .
CDR3 length: 13
V gene: TRBV10-3
CDR3 DNA: TGTGCCATCATGGACAAGGTGGGCGATGAGCAGTTCTTC
CDR3 protein: CAIMDKVGDEQFF

clone size: .
J gene: TRBJ2-3
D gene: .
CDR3 length: 14
V gene: TRBV6-1
CDR3 DNA: TGTGCCAGCAGTGAATTACAGATTAAAGATACGCAGTATTTT
CDR3 protein: CASSELQIKDTQYF

clone size: .
J gene: TRBJ1-4
D gene: .
CDR3 length: 13
V gene: TRBV7-9
CDR3 DNA: TGTGCCAGCAGCTTAGGGGCGATTGAAAAACTGTTTTTT
CDR3 protein: CASSLGAIEKLFF

clone size: .
J gene: TRBJ2-1
D gene: .
CDR3 length: 13
V gene: TRBV10-3
CDR3 DNA: TGTGCCATCACAAGGGACGGGGTGGATGAGCAGTTCTTC
CDR3 protein: CAITRDGVDEQFF

clone size: .
J gene: TRBJ1-2
D gene: .
CDR3 length: 13
V gene: TRBV7-3
CDR3 DNA: TGTGCCAGCAGTCCGGGTCCCACCCCTGGCTACACCTTC
CDR3 protein: CASSPGPTPGYTF

clone size: once
J gene: TRBJ1-2
D gene: .
CDR3 length: 11
V gene: TRBV24-1
CDR3 DNA: TGTGCCACCAGTAGCGGCTATGGCTACACCTTC
CDR3 protein: CATSSGYGYTF

clone size: many
J gene: TRBJ1-4
D gene: TRBD1
CDR3 length: 15
V gene: TRBV29-1
CDR3 DNA: TGCAGCGTTGACTCCCCGGGACAGTCTAATGAAAAACTGTTTTTT
CDR3 protein: CSVDSPGQSNEKLFF

clone size: .
J gene: TRBJ2-3
D gene: TRBD2
CDR3 length: 16
V gene: TRBV12-3/TRBV12-4
CDR3 DNA: TGTGCCAGCAGTTCGTCGGCGGGAGGGAGCACAGATACGCAGTATTTT
CDR3 protein: CASSSSAGGSTDTQYF

clone size: once
J gene: TRBJ2-7
D gene: TRBD1
CDR3 length: 15
V gene: TRBV19
CDR3 DNA: TGTGCCAGTAGTATAGGGTGGACAGGGGTCTACGAGCAGTACTTC
CDR3 protein: CASSIGWTGVYEQYF

clone size: .
J gene: TRBJ2-6
D gene: .
CDR3 length: 16
V gene: TRBV11-1
CDR3 DNA: TGTGCCAGCAGCCCTAACCACCGCTCTGGGGCCAACGTCCTGACTTTC
CDR3 protein: CASSPNHRSGANVLTF

clone size: few
J gene: TRBJ2-7
D gene: .
CDR3 length: 14
V gene: TRBV10-2
CDR3 DNA: TGCGCCAGCAGGCACGGGGGCCGTTCGTCCGAGCAGTACTTC
CDR3 protein: CASRHGGRSSEQYF

clone size: many
J gene: TRBJ2-6
D gene: .
CDR3 length: 18
V gene: TRBV5-1
CDR3 DNA: TGCGCCAGCAGCTTGATAGGACAGCGGAGCTCTGGGGCCAACGTCCTGACTTTC
CDR3 protein: CASSLIGQRSSGANVLTF

clone size: few
J gene: TRBJ1-6
D gene: .
CDR3 length: 15
V gene: TRBV19
CDR3 DNA: TGTGCCAGTACCGACAGGAGCTCCTATAATTCACCCCTCCACTTT
CDR3 protein: CASTDRSSYNSPLHF

clone size: few
J gene: TRBJ1-5
D gene: TRBD1
CDR3 length: 12
V gene: TRBV28
CDR3 DNA: TGTGCCAGCAATACAGGGGATCAGCCCCAGCATTTT
CDR3 protein: CASNTGDQPQHF

clone size: many
J gene: TRBJ2-7
D gene: TRBD2
CDR3 length: 15
V gene: TRBV3-1
CDR3 DNA: TGTGCCAGCAGCCCAAGCGGGAGGGCCCTCTCCGAGCAGTACTTC
CDR3 protein: CASSPSGRALSEQYF

clone size: .
J gene: TRBJ1-6
D gene: .
CDR3 length: 15
V gene: TRBV20-1
CDR3 DNA: TGCAGTGCTAGAGATAAGAATACCTATAATTCACCCCTCCACTTT
CDR3 protein: CSARDKNTYNSPLHF

clone size: many
J gene: TRBJ1-1
D gene: TRBD1
CDR3 length: 15
V gene: TRBV7-3
CDR3 DNA: TGTGCCAGCAGCGCACAGGGGGCAGGGTTCCAAGAAGCTTTCTTT
CDR3 protein: CASSAQGAGFQEAFF

clone size: once
J gene: TRBJ1-2
D gene: .
CDR3 length: 14
V gene: TRBV19
CDR3 DNA: TGTGCCAGTAGTATCTGGGGAACCCACTATGGCTACACCTTC
CDR3 protein: CASSIWGTHYGYTF

clone size: few
J gene: TRBJ2-7
D gene: .
CDR3 length: 12
V gene: TRBV7-2
CDR3 DNA: TGTGCCAGCAGCAAAACAGGGTACGAGCAGTACTTC
CDR3 protein: CASSKTGYEQYF

clone size: .
J gene: TRBJ1-1
D gene: .
CDR3 length: 13
V gene: TRBV9
CDR3 DNA: TGTGCCAGCAGAGTCAACATGAACACTGAAGCTTTCTTT
CDR3 protein: CASRVNMNTEAFF

clone size: .
J gene: TRBJ1-2
D gene: TRBD1
CDR3 length: 14
V gene: TRBV12-3/TRBV12-4
CDR3 DNA: TGTGCCAGCAGCTCCGGGACAGGGGGCGGTGGCTACACCTTC
CDR3 protein: CASSSGTGGGGYTF

clone size: .
J gene: TRBJ1-1
D gene: .
CDR3 length: 11
V gene: TRBV10-3
CDR3 DNA: TGTGCTATCAGTGAGAGGCTAGAAGCTTTCTTT
CDR3 protein: CAISERLEAFF

clone size: few
J gene: TRBJ2-7
D gene: .
CDR3 length: 14
V gene: TRBV15
CDR3 DNA: TGTGCCACCAGCAGCACGGAGAGCTCCTACGAGCAGTACTTC
CDR3 protein: CATSSTESSYEQYF

clone size: .
J gene: TRBJ1-2
D gene: TRBD1
CDR3 length: 13
V gene: TRBV29-1
CDR3 DNA: TGCAGCGCAGTACAGGGGGCTAGCTATGGCTACACCTTC
CDR3 protein: CSAVQGASYGYTF

clone size: .
J gene: TRBJ1-2
D gene: .
CDR3 length: 14
V gene: TRBV10-3
CDR3 DNA: TGTGCCATCAGTGAGCAGACAGGCGCATATGGCTACACCTTC
CDR3 protein: CAISEQTGAYGYTF

clone size: few
J gene: TRBJ2-1
D gene: TRBD2
CDR3 length: 16
V gene: TRBV25-1
CDR3 DNA: TGTGCCAGCAGTGATTGGGGCGGGGGCTCCTACAATGAGCAGTTCTTC
CDR3 protein: CASSDWGGGSYNEQFF

clone size: .
J gene: TRBJ1-5
D gene: TRBD1
CDR3 length: 15
V gene: TRBV12-3/TRBV12-4
CDR3 DNA: TGTGCCAGCAGTTTGGGGGACAGCCAGGTTCAGCCCCAGCATTTT
CDR3 protein: CASSLGDSQVQPQHF

clone size: many
J gene: TRBJ2-7
D gene: TRBD1
CDR3 length: 14
V gene: TRBV6-1
CDR3 DNA: TGTGCCAGCATTACAGACAGGGGGTTCTACGAGCAGTACTTC
CDR3 protein: CASITDRGFYEQYF

clone size: .
J gene: TRBJ1-1
D gene: .
CDR3 length: 14
V gene: TRBV30
CDR3 DNA: TGTGCCTGGAGTGTAAGTCGGATGAACACTGAAGCTTTCTTT
CDR3 protein: CAWSVSRMNTEAFF

clone size: few
J gene: TRBJ2-7
D gene: .
CDR3 length: 13
V gene: TRBV20-1
CDR3 DNA: TGCAGTGCTAGCTTCCGGGGCTCCTACGAGCAGTACTTC
CDR3 protein: CSASFRGSYEQYF

clone size: many
J gene: TRBJ2-5
D gene: .
CDR3 length: 14
V gene: TRBV5-1
CDR3 DNA: TGCGCCAGCAGCTTTGGACACGGTGGGGAGACCCAGTACTTC
CDR3 protein: CASSFGHGGETQYF

clone size: .
J gene: TRBJ1-4
D gene: .
CDR3 length: 14
V gene: TRBV2
CDR3 DNA: TGTGCCAGCGGGAACGGGCAGGGGAATGAAAAACTGTTTTTT
CDR3 protein: CASGNGQGNEKLFF

clone size: .
J gene: TRBJ2-1
D gene: .
CDR3 length: 15
V gene: TRBV19
CDR3 DNA: TGTGCCAGTAGTATAACTACAGGGCGACCCAATGAGCAGTTCTTC
CDR3 protein: CASSITTGRPNEQFF

clone size: .
J gene: TRBJ1-1
D gene: .
CDR3 length: 14
V gene: TRBV5-1
CDR3 DNA: TGCGCCAGCAGCTTGGTGGCAGGAACCACTGAAGCTTTCTTT
CDR3 protein: CASSLVAGTTEAFF

clone size: .
J gene: TRBJ1-6
D gene: TRBD1
CDR3 length: 13
V gene: TRBV10-3
CDR3 DNA: TGTGCCATCGCAGGACAGGGTAATTCACCCCTCCACTTT
CDR3 protein: CAIAGQGNSPLHF

clone size: .
J gene: TRBJ2-7
D gene: .
CDR3 length: 13
V gene: TRBV7-2
CDR3 DNA: TGTGCCAGCAGGTCCGGGATGTCCTACGAGCAGTACTTC
CDR3 protein: CASRSGMSYEQYF

clone size: .
J gene: TRBJ2-7
D gene: .
CDR3 length: 13
V gene: TRBV19
CDR3 DNA: TGTGCCAGTAGTATAAATACTGGAGGGGAGCAGTACTTC
CDR3 protein: CASSINTGGEQYF

clone size: medium-sized
J gene: TRBJ1-6
D gene: .
CDR3 length: 14
V gene: TRBV2
CDR3 DNA: TGTGCCAGCAGCTGGGGGGCGGTAGGTTCACCCCTCCACTTT
CDR3 protein: CASSWGAVGSPLHF

clone size: .
J gene: TRBJ2-2
D gene: .
CDR3 length: 14
V gene: TRBV2
CDR3 DNA: TGTGCCAGCAAGCAGACGGTGAACACCGGGGAGCTGTTTTTT
CDR3 protein: CASKQTVNTGELFF

clone size: .
J gene: TRBJ2-2
D gene: .
CDR3 length: 13
V gene: TRBV15
CDR3 DNA: TGTGCCACCAGCAGATTCGCGGCCGGGGAGCTGTTTTTT
CDR3 protein: CATSRFAAGELFF

clone size: few
J gene: TRBJ2-7
D gene: TRBD2
CDR3 length: 13
V gene: TRBV20-1
CDR3 DNA: TGCAGTGCCACGACTAGCGGGGCATACGAGCAGTACTTC
CDR3 protein: CSATTSGAYEQYF

clone size: many
J gene: TRBJ2-3
D gene: TRBD1
CDR3 length: 15
V gene: TRBV19
CDR3 DNA: TGTGCCAGTAGTATATTTAGGGGGCCTACAGATACGCAGTATTTT
CDR3 protein: CASSIFRGPTDTQYF

clone size: once
J gene: TRBJ2-1
D gene: .
CDR3 length: 14
V gene: TRBV20-1
CDR3 DNA: TGCAGGTTGGACCGGTCGGACTCCTACAATGAGCAGTTCTTC
CDR3 protein: CRLDRSDSYNEQFF

clone size: many
J gene: TRBJ2-1
D gene: TRBD2
CDR3 length: 17
V gene: TRBV19
CDR3 DNA: TGTGCCAGTAGTATAGGACTAGCGGGACTAACCTACAATGAGCAGTTCTTC
CDR3 protein: CASSIGLAGLTYNEQFF

clone size: .
J gene: TRBJ1-5
D gene: .
CDR3 length: 14
V gene: TRBV10-3
CDR3 DNA: TGTGCCATCAGTAGGCAGGGCGGCAATCAGCCCCAGCATTTT
CDR3 protein: CAISRQGGNQPQHF

clone size: once
J gene: TRBJ1-5
D gene: TRBD1
CDR3 length: 15
V gene: TRBV20-1
CDR3 DNA: TGCAGTGCTAGAGATCATGGGACAGGGGGCCAGCCCCAGCATTTT
CDR3 protein: CSARDHGTGGQPQHF